This T cell receptor beta chain was captured in a study of blood T cell repertoires in COVID-19. About the study: Specimens from acute and convalescent COVID-19 originated in the United States, Italy and Spain. Nucleic acid was either cDNA or gDNA, and it came from T cells, B-cell-depleted T cells, or PBMCs.

Method: immunoSEQ multiplex PCR; TCRdb's copy keeps in-frame clones and lacks some. Of about 270,000 clones listed, about 85% are singletons. CDR1 SGDLS and CDR2 YYNGEE come from the germline V gene. V shed 4 bases and J shed 5 bases, with 22 bases lying between them. CDR3 length: 17 amino acids. The sequenced sample was peripheral blood. The rearrangement uses TRBV9 and TRBJ2-1; D possibly corresponds to TRBD2 (6 bases). The TCR was taken from a human donor in a cohort sampled during active COVID-19. The CDR3 loop reads CASSPNLRLANDNEQFF. The CDR3 DNA reads TGTGCCAGCAGCCCCAATCTCCGGCTAGCGAACGACAATGAGCAGTTCTTC.